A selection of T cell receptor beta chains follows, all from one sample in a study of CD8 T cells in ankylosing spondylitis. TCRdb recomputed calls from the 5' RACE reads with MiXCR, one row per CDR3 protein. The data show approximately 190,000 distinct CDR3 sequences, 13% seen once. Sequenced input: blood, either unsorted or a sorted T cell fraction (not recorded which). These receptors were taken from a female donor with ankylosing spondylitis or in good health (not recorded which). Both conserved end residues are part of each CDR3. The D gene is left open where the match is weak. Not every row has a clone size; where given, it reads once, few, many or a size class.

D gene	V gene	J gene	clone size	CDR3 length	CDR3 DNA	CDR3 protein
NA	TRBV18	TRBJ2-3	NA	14	TGTGCCAGCTCACCGGGGTCGGGCACAGATACGCAGTATTTT	CASSPGSGTDTQYF
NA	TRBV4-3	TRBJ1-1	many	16	TGCGCCAGCAGCCAAGGGGCAGTGGGTAGGCTTACTGAAGCTTTCTTT	CASSQGAVGRLTEAFF
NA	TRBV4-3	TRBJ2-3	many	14	TGCGCCAGCAGCCTCCTATCCGGGCGCGATACGCAGTATTTT	CASSLLSGRDTQYF
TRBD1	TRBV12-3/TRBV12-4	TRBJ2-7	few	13	TGTGCCAGCAGTTTAGCCGGACAGGGGGAGCAGTACTTC	CASSLAGQGEQYF
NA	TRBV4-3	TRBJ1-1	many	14	TGCGCCAGCAGCCAAGGTTTCGGGGTGCATGAAGCTTTCTTT	CASSQGFGVHEAFF
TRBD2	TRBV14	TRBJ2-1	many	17	TGTGCCAGGATTGGACTAGCGGGATTTGGTTCTATGGATGAGCAGTTCTTC	CARIGLAGFGSMDEQFF
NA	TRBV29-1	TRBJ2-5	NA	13	TGCAGCGTTGAGGGGGCTGCACAAGAGACCCAGTACTTC	CSVEGAAQETQYF
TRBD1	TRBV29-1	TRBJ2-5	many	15	TGCAGCGTTGAAGATGTCAAGGACAGGGAGGAGACCCAGTACTTC	CSVEDVKDREETQYF
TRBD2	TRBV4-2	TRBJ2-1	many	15	TGTGCCAGCAGCCAAGTAGCGGGAGGGGACAATGAGCAGTTCTTC	CASSQVAGGDNEQFF
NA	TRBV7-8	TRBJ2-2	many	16	TGTGCCAGCAGCTTAATGGAAGCGACACTCACCGGGGAGCTGTTTTTT	CASSLMEATLTGELFF